This T cell receptor (beta chain) was recorded in a study of T-cell reconstitution after alpha-beta-depleted transplantation in children. V was clipped by 3 bases and J by 1 base, with 9 bases between them. This CDR3 contains 14 residues. Germline V gives CDR1 LGHDT, CDR2 YNNKEL (reference sequence). The sample holds many counts of this clonotype. Its antigen remains unidentified. Findings and caveats of the study: Several patients had high TCRbeta diversity at day 60; it came from surviving recipient T cells and thymic progenitors. Newly produced T cells mostly provided counts and TCRbeta diversity after one year, as hyperexpanded clones declined. About two months after transplant, alpha-beta T cells reportedly came from several hundred expanded graft clones.

A TCRbeta library incorporating unique molecular identifiers was prepared. TCRdb redid the calling of the PCR reads with MiXCR, one entry per CDR3 protein. Among under 250,000 distinct CDR3 sequences listed, roughly a quarter were seen once. Sequencing used PBMCs, mostly from graft donor cells, obtained 360 days after TCRalphabeta/CD19-depleted stem cell transplant. V usage is TRBV3-1 and J usage is TRBJ1-1; maybe TRBD1 (6 bases). This receptor was taken from a female patient aged 2 to 10 who had a stem cell transplant for congenital amegakaryocytic thrombocytopenia, so the T cells may come from the graft donor. The CDR3 nucleotides read TGTGCCAGCAGCCAGGGGGGCAGGAACACTGAAGCTTTCTTT. Its protein is CASSQGGRNTEAFF.